The 5 T cell receptor beta chains below come from one sample, sequenced in a study of identical twins. TCRdb re-called the 5' RACE reads through MiXCR, storing one row per CDR3 protein. The profile shows 430,000 or so distinct CDR3 sequences, roughly 26% of them singletons. The data were also submitted as part of a second study, on T cells expressing NK-cell markers.

The sample comprised CD4+ T cells sorted from blood. Receptors originate from a woman under 30 in good health.

This clonotype has just a few counts. The chain recombines TRBV6-5 with TRBJ2-7; TRBD2 aligns across 9 bases. V dropped 0 bases and J dropped 7; count of bases not matched to a gene: 7. The germline V gene has CDR1 MNHEY and CDR2 SVGAGI. The CDR3 consists of 15 residues. CDR3 region: CASSYSILAGIEQYF. As DNA, the CDR3 is TGTGCCAGCAGTTACTCGATCCTAGCGGGAATAGAGCAGTACTTC.

This chain joins TRBV7-7 and TRBJ2-2, with D hard to call. Germline V gene lookup returns CDR1 SSHAT and CDR2 FNYEAQ (reference sequence). Trimming took 5 bases from V and 0 from J, leaving 7 bases between them. The CDR3 is 14 residues long. This CDR3 reads CASSTNTNTGELFF. CDR3 bases: TGTGCCAGCAGCACAAATACGAACACCGGGGAGCTGTTTTTT.

In its sample, this clonotype was seen many times. The V and J genes are TRBV4-2 and TRBJ1-2; tentatively, D is TRBD1 (6 bases). The CDR3 has 14 amino acids. V lost 4 bases to trimming and J lost 4 bases, with 13 bases between them. Germline V gene data show CDR1 as LGHNA and CDR2 as YNFKEQ. DNA of the CDR3: TGTGCCAGCAGCCTGACAGGCTTGGGCTATGGCTACACCTTC. Amino acids: CASSLTGLGYGYTF.

In this sample, this clonotype turned up a few times. The J gene is TRBJ2-1, the V gene TRBV5-1; TRBD2 matches 9 bases. J lost 6 bases, V lost 4 bases, and 5 bases had no gene match. The V gene's germline CDR1 is SGHRS and CDR2 YFSETQ. The CDR3 totals 14 residues. The CDR3 region has the DNA TGCGCCAGCAGCGGCGGGGGGGTCGGCAATGAGCAGTTCTTC. It translates to CASSGGGVGNEQFF.

This clonotype came up a few times. The V and J genes are TRBV3-1 and TRBJ2-7; 8 bases agree with TRBD1. With V trimmed by 4 bases and J by 4 bases, 9 bases remained unmatched. This CDR3 is built from 15 residues. CDR1 is LGHDT and CDR2 is YNNKEL in the germline V gene (reference sequence). DNA for the CDR3: TGTGCCAGCAGCCCCCAAACCGGGACAGGATACGAGCAGTACTTC. Its translation: CASSPQTGTGYEQYF.